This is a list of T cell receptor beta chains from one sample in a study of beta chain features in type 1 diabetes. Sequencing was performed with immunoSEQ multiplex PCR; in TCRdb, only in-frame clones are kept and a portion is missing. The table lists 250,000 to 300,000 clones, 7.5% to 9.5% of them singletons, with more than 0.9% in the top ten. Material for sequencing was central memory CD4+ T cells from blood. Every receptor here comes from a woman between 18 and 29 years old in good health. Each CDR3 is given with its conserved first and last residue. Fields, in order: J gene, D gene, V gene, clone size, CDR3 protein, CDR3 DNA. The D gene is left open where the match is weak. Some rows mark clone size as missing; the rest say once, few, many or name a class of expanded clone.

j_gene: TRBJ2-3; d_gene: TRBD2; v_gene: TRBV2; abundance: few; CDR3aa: CASSKGLADITDTQYF; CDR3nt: TGTGCCAGCAGTAAGGGACTAGCGGACATCACAGATACGCAGTATTTT
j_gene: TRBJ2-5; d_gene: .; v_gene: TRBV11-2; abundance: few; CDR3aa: CASSLTGETQYF; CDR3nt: TGTGCCAGCAGTCTAACCGGAGAGACCCAGTACTTC
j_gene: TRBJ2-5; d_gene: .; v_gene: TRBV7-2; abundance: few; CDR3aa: CASSFLGRGETQYF; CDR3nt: TGTGCCAGCAGCTTCCTTGGGCGAGGGGAGACCCAGTACTTC
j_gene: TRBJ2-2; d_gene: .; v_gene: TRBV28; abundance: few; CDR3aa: CASSFKDTLGELFF; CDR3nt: TGTGCCAGCAGTTTTAAGGATACTCTCGGGGAGCTGTTTTTT
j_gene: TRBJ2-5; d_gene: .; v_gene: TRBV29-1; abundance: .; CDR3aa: CSVGPGGARETQYF; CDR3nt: TGCAGCGTTGGGCCAGGGGGGGCGCGGGAGACCCAGTACTTC
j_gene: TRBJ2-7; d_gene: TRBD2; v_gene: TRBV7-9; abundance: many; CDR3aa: CASRGTSLNEQYF; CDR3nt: TGTGCCAGCAGGGGGACTAGCTTAAACGAGCAGTACTTC
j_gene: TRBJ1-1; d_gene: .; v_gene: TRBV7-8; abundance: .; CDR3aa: CASSPLTGSSEAFF; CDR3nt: TGTGCCAGCAGCCCACTGACCGGGTCTTCTGAAGCTTTCTTT
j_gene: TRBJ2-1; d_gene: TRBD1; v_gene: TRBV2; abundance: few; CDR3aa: CASRRGLAYNEQFF; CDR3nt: TGTGCCAGCAGGAGGGGGCTAGCCTACAATGAGCAGTTCTTC
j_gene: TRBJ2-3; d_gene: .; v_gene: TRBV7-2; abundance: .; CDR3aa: CASSLQGYDTQYF; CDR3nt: TGTGCCAGCAGCTTACAGGGCTACGATACGCAGTATTTT
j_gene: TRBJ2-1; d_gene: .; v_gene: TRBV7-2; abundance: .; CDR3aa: CASSTGGARAVEQFF; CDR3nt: TGTGCCAGCAGCACAGGAGGGGCTAGAGCGGTTGAGCAGTTCTTC
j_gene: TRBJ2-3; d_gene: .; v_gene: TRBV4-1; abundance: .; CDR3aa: CASSVRSTDTQYF; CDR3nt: TGCGCCAGCAGCGTGAGATCCACAGATACGCAGTATTTT
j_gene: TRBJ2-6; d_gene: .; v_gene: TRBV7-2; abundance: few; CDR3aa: CASSLVLGSGANVLTF; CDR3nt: TGTGCCAGCAGCTTAGTGTTGGGGTCTGGGGCCAACGTCCTGACTTTC
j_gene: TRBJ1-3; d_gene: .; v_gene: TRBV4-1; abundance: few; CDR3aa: CASSQETPPGNTIYF; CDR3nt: TGCGCCAGCAGCCAAGAGACCCCTCCTGGAAACACCATATATTTT
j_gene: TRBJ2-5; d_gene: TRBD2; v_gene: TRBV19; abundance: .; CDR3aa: CASSPQAGTETQYF; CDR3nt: TGTGCCAGTAGTCCCCAAGCGGGAACAGAGACCCAGTACTTC
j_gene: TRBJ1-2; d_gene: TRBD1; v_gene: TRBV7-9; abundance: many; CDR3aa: CASSRSGGLEGYTF; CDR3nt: TGTGCCAGCAGCCGCTCAGGGGGCTTGGAAGGCTACACCTTC
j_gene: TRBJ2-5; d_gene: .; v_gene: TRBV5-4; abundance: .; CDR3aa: CASSYQRRETQYF; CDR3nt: TGTGCCAGCAGCTACCAACGTCGAGAGACCCAGTACTTC
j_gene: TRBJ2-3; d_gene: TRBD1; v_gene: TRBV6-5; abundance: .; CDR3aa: CASSYGQGRDTQYF; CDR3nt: TGTGCCAGCAGTTATGGACAGGGGAGAGATACGCAGTATTTT
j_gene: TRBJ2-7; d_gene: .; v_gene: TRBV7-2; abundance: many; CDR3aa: CASSPGGTQASYEQYF; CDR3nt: TGTGCCAGCAGCCCCGGCGGGACTCAGGCGTCCTACGAGCAGTACTTC
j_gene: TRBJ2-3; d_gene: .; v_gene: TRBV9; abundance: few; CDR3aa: CASSADVAGTDTQYF; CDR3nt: TGTGCCAGCAGCGCAGATGTAGCGGGCACAGATACGCAGTATTTT
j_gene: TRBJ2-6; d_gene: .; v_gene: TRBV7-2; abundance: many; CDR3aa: CASSWRGSGANVLTF; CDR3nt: TGTGCCAGCAGCTGGAGGGGTTCAGGGGCCAACGTCCTGACTTTC
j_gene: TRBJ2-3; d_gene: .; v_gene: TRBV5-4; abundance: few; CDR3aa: CASSQDGAGMSDTQYF; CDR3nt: TGCGCCAGCAGCCAAGACGGGGCCGGAATGTCAGATACGCAGTATTTT
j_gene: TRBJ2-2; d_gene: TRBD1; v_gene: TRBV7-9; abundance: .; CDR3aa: CASSFDRGSTGELFF; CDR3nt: TGTGCCAGCAGCTTCGACAGGGGGTCCACCGGGGAGCTGTTTTTT
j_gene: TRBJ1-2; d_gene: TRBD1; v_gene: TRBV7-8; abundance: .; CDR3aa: CASSLVDAGTAYGYTF; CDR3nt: TGTGCCAGCAGCTTAGTGGACGCCGGGACAGCCTATGGCTACACCTTC
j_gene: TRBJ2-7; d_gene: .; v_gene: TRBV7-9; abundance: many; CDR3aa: CASSFEVYEQYF; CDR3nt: TGTGCCAGCAGCTTTGAGGTCTACGAGCAGTACTTC
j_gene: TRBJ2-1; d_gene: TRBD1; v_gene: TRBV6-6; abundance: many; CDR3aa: CASSSSDRGNEQFF; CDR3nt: TGTGCCAGCAGTTCGTCGGACAGGGGTAATGAGCAGTTCTTC
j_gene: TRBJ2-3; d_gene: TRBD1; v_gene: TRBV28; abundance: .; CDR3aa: CASSWSDRTDTQYF; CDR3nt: TGTGCCAGCAGTTGGTCGGACAGGACAGATACGCAGTATTTT
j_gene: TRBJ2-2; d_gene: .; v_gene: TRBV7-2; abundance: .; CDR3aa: CASRGDSPLGGELFF; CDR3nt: TGTGCCAGCAGGGGGGATAGCCCACTCGGCGGGGAGCTGTTTTTT
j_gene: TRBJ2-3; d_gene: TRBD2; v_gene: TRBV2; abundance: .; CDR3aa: CASIFGGGTDTQYF; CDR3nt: TGTGCCAGCATATTCGGGGGGGGCACAGATACGCAGTATTTT
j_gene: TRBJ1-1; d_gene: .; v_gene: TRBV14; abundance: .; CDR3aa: CASSQSLTAEAFF; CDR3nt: TGTGCCAGCAGCCAGAGTTTGACAGCTGAAGCTTTCTTT
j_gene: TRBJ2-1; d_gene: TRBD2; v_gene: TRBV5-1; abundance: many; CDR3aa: CASSLAPGLALNEQFF; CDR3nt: TGCGCCAGCAGCTTGGCCCCGGGACTAGCTCTCAATGAGCAGTTCTTC
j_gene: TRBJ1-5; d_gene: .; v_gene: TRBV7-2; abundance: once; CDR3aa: CASSPQWNQPQHF; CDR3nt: TGTGCCAGCAGCCCACAATGGAATCAGCCCCAGCATTTT
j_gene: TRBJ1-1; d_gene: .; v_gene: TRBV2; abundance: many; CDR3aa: CASSEGSLNTEAFF; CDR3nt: TGTGCCAGCAGTGAGGGCAGTTTGAACACTGAAGCTTTCTTT
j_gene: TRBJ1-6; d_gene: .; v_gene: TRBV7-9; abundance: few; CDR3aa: CASSPSTRRGSPLHF; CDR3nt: TGTGCCAGCAGCCCGTCGACACGCCGGGGTTCACCCCTCCACTTT
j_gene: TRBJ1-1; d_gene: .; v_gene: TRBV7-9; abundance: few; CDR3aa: CASSSGVGYSTEAFF; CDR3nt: TGTGCCAGCAGCTCCGGTGTAGGGTATAGCACTGAAGCTTTCTTT
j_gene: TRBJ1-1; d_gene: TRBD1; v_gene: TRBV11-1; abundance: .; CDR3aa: CASSNPGQGNTEAFF; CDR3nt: TGTGCCAGCAGCAACCCCGGACAGGGTAACACTGAAGCTTTCTTT
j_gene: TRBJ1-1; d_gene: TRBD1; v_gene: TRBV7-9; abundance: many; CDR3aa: CASSLGTGPNTEAFF; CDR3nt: TGTGCCAGCAGCTTGGGGACAGGACCGAACACTGAAGCTTTCTTT
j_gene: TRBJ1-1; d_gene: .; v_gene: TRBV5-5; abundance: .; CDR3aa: CASSGGLYTEAFF; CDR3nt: TGTGCCAGCAGCGGGGGACTTTACACTGAAGCTTTCTTT
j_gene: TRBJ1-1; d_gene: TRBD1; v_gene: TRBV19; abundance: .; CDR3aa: CASSSGQDISRGNTEAFF; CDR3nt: TGTGCCAGTAGTTCGGGACAGGATATTAGTCGTGGGAATACTGAAGCTTTCTTT
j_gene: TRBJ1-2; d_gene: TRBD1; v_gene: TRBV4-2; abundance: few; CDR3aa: CASSHAGTGGDYGYTF; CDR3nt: TGTGCCAGCAGCCACGCTGGGACAGGGGGCGACTATGGCTACACCTTC